This TCR beta chain emerged from a study of cytomegalovirus exposure and HLA in healthy donors (TCRdb year 2017). With regard to the full study: In an earlier analysis of 450 to 750 of the donors, under 300 Gb of sequence data and 90 million to 120 million unique TCR beta sequences from roughly 190 million T cells were reported. The number of typed donors differed by locus: about 629-640 for A, B, C, DRB1 and DQB1; 522 for DQA1; approximately 600 for DPA1; and about 470 for DPB1. Approximately 310 gigabases of sequencing data and around 87 million unique TCR sequences were included in an early release covering around 600 HLA-typed donors. The study profiled the T cell repertoires of fewer than 850 subjects by immunosequencing and related them to cytomegalovirus serostatus. The study combined high-throughput TCR immunosequencing, statistical association of individual TCRs with disease status, and machine learning to predict cytomegalovirus infection status. In the later analysis, no new phenotypic data were used to find candidate immune exposures; instead, reliance was placed on TCR beta sequences and their occurrence across donors. The study aimed to test whether cataloging public T cell receptors could reveal signatures of past pathogen exposure. All discovery cohort repertoires had been generated using a single sequencing platform. In an earlier analysis of 587 of the donors, high-throughput TCR beta sequencing was used to judge whether each TCR beta V gene segment behaved as functional or pseudogenic. Both class I and class II loci were covered by HLA typing, at four-digit resolution. A later analysis re-analyzed previously published TCR beta repertoires from about 600 donors and added high-resolution HLA genotyping to study TCR occurrence patterns. A separate validation cohort of 90 to 150 different subjects was used in addition to the roughly 720-subject first cohort. Because of strong linkage in the cohort, roughly five DR-DQ haplotypes were treated as single units for association and clustering. On average, around 240,000 unique TCR beta nucleotide sequences were sequenced per donor among 398 genotyped donors of the cohort, with roughly 18% of those sequences being non-productive. Donor age, sex, ethnicity and CMV serostatus were compiled together with the repertoire data. A later genetic analysis used genome-wide SNP genotypes for 398 of the 666 donors, treating that subset as a discovery cohort. Among the approximately 400 genotyped donors, approximately 81% belonged to the genetic ancestry cluster associated with self-reported Caucasian donors.

Points the paper makes about the study in general: The sequencing pipeline was judged likely to have produced a cluster of highly shared sequence variants as a technical artifact. Because counts were too low, roughly 18 rarely observed V segments, including chromosome 9 orphons, were left out of the earlier analysis of 500 to 750 of the donors. Correlated functional status among segregating V segments might be attributable to linkage disequilibrium, but an unknown experimental factor could not be ruled out. In a later analysis, the rate of TCR association differed among HLA loci, with DRB1 alleles having the most associated TCRs and HLA-C alleles having the fewest. Only TCR beta chains were sequenced in this cohort, and the absence of alpha or paired-chain data limited detectable features. For the cohort, immune exposure information was limited to CMV serostatus. A further reported finding was that TCR beta sequences accurately predicted the HLA-A and HLA-B alleles for most subjects in the first cohort. Roughly uniform sequencing depth across donors was assumed in presence/absence analyses, although this assumption may not hold. Strong co-occurrence of HLA alleles, especially DR and DQ, made assigning TCR associations to individual alleles difficult. An earlier analysis of approximately 500 of the donors showed that most TCR beta V segments appeared in productive rearrangements either about 90% or about 30% of the time, which broadly matched IMGT annotations. A total of 150 or so TCR beta chains were listed by the study as associated with cytomegalovirus. Most CMV-associated TCR beta chains appeared to be HLA-restricted in a later analysis, and the HLA associations seemed to be driven largely by CMV exposure. Some IMGT-functional V segments, including TRBV6-2 and TRBV6-3, could not be distinguished by the 87-base-pair reads and were therefore excluded. In vitro tests confirmed that a few of the cytomegalovirus-associated TCR beta chains recognize cytomegalovirus antigens. While some public TCRs were present in many individuals, most TCR sequences turned up only very rarely across donors. An association between a missense DCLRE1C variant and V-gene and J-gene trimming of TCR beta chains was found in a later genetic analysis and replicated in an independent cohort. In a later analysis, several top co-occurrence clusters were reported to appear linked to parvovirus B19, influenza, CMV and Epstein-Barr virus. It was suggested by the authors that the approach could potentially be generalized to other disease states and immunological phenotypes. The classifier was reported to diagnose cytomegalovirus status with high specificity and sensitivity in both the original cohort and the validation cohort. HLA typing was unavailable for some donors at each locus, so association tests used only the typed subset. At a false discovery rate of 0.05, a later analysis linked about 17,000 TCR beta sequences to specific HLA alleles. A later analysis found that HLA-associated TCR beta chains were more clonally expanded and had lower generation probabilities than equally common non-associated chains. According to a later genetic analysis, donors in an Asian-associated ancestry cluster had fewer N-insertions in productive TCRs than the roughly 700-donor mean.

The cohort consisted of 666 healthy bone marrow donors. At the time of sampling, all cohort members were nominally healthy, though unrecorded immune exposures were likely present. The donor was CMV seronegative and belonged to the group of around 350 seronegative cohort members. Each donor provided a peripheral blood sample, and peripheral blood mononuclear cells were used for TCR beta sequencing. Genomic DNA extraction from the blood cell samples was performed with the Qiagen DNeasy Blood Extraction Kit. In this sample, this clone turned up a few times. No cognate antigen has been identified for it. Base qualities are not at hand, and no much larger clone is one base apart. The V end loses 1 base and the J end loses 6 bases, and a stretch of 14 bases separates them. For CDR1 and CDR2, the germline V gene lists SGHDT and YYEEEE. The CDR3 contains 15 residues, cysteine and phenylalanine counted. The retained sequence is limited to the CDR3, 45 bases, with the frame set at the first base.

The library was made by the immunoSEQ multiplex PCR assay. For the multiplex PCR, a mixture combining 60 forward primers for TCR Vbeta segments and 13 reverse primers for TCR Jbeta segments was used. The CDR3 region of rearranged TCR beta genes was amplified from genomic DNA by a multiplex PCR assay. Amplified TCR beta libraries were sequenced as 87-base-pair reads on the Illumina HiSeq System. On the study's bioinformatics: A later analysis counted some 80 million unique TCR beta chains across the 700 or so repertoires, and 9.5 million to 11 million of these chains were shared by at least two donors. Raw reads were error-corrected and collapsed into unique sequences with a nearest-neighbor algorithm that merged closely related sequences to remove PCR and sequencing errors. V, D and J gene segments were assigned by aligning CDR3 sequences to IMGT reference sequences. For a sequence to be retained, a match of at least six nucleotides was required to both a V gene segment and a J gene segment. Rearrangements were classified as productive when the CDR3 lacked stop codons and remained in frame with V and J, and all other rearrangements were classified as non-productive. Following IMGT convention, CDR3 was defined as the stretch from the second conserved V-encoded cysteine to the conserved J-encoded phenylalanine. The earlier analysis of about 610 of the donors excluded sequences that lacked an unambiguous match to a single V gene segment. An earlier analysis of 587 of the donors called V segments functional above 56.7% productive rearrangements and segregating when the between-donor standard deviation exceeded 5%. To diagnose cytomegalovirus status from the catalog of TCR beta chain sequences, a statistical classification framework was built. V and J gene assignment, in a later analysis, came from comparing TCR nucleotide sequences with IMGT/GENE-DB human TR gene sequences. Using the TCRdist pipeline, a later analysis assigned CDR3 sequences along with most-parsimonious VDJ recombination scenarios. In a later analysis, each TCR beta chain was defined by its CDR3 amino acid sequence together with its V-gene family, and reads lacking a unique V-gene family were excluded. As a way to deal with suspected cross-contamination and a sequencing artifact, a later analysis dropped 500 to 700 nucleotide sequences that were highly shared and had low generation probability. A later analysis calculated a clonal expansion index for each public chain from normalized within-repertoire ranks of inferred template counts. Generation probabilities in a later analysis came from a VDJ recombination model fitted to out-of-frame rearrangements, and those results were checked against IGoR. A later analysis scored TCR-TCR, TCR-HLA and TCR-CMV co-occurrence with hypergeometric tests, applying a repertoire-size bias correction to TCR pairs. To estimate false discovery rates, a later analysis permuted the HLA or CMV assignments 20 times. In a later analysis, co-occurring TCRs were grouped using DBSCAN, with TCRdist sequence similarity added in when clustering inside HLA-allele-positive subsets. Repertoires with fewer than 30,000 or more than 120,000 public chains, plus five repertoires with anomalous nucleotide sharing, were excluded from co-occurrence clustering. TCRdb provides this immuneACCESS table in a form limited to in-frame rearrangements. Some clones are lacking; in checked studies, under half of them reflect an unresolved V gene, and why the rest are absent is not known. D and trimming come from the DNA, and the V and J calls and clone size come from that table. Counted in this sample were hundreds of thousands of clones; around 65% of them appeared once. The ten largest make up 2% to 2.5% of the sample.

The rearrangement combines TRBV5-6 with TRBJ1-5, and perhaps TRBD1 as D gene, on 5 matching bases. The receptor was derived from a female donor in good health and CMV-seronegative. Sequencing was done on a sample of PBMCs. The CDR3 sequence is CASSLKGLAIQPQHF. In nucleotides, the sequence is TGTGCCAGCAGCTTGAAGGGGCTTGCTATTCAGCCCCAGCATTTT. The reference TRBV5-6 and TRBJ1-5 proteins fill in what lies around the CDR3, so the full variable domain reads DAGVTQSPTHLIKTRGQQVTLRCSPKSGHDTVSWYQQALGQGPQFIFQYYEEEERQRGNFPDRFSGHQFPNYSSELNVNALLLGDSALYLCASSLKGLAIQPQHFGDGTRLSIL.